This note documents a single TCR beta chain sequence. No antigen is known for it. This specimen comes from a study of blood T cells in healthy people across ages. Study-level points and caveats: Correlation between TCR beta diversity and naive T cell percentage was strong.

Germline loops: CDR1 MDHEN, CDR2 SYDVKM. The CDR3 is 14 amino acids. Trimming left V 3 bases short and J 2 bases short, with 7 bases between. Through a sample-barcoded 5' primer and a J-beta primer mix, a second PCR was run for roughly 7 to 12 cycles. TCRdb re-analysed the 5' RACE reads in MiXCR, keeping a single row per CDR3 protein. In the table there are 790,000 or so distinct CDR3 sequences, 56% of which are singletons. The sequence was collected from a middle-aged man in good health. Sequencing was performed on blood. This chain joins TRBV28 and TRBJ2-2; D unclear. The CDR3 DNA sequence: TGTGCCAGCAGTTTCAACGGTAACACCGGGGAGCTGTTTTTT. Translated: CASSFNGNTGELFF.